This TCR beta chain was identified during a study of blood T cell repertoires in COVID-19. On the study more broadly: Samples representing acute and convalescent COVID-19 were sourced from the United States, Italy and Spain.

Original data processing: How many nucleated cells were present was estimated from reference gene primer amplification. The table came from immunoSEQ multiplex PCR; TCRdb's copy has only in-frame clones and leaves some out. V, J and clone size were drawn from that table, and D and trimming were deduced from the DNA. The data hold 120,000 to 150,000 clones, with more than 75% observed a single time. V was clipped by 2 bases and J by 5 bases, with 10 bases between them. Germline V gene data show CDR1 as SEHNR and CDR2 as FQNEAQ (reference sequence). The CDR3 is made up of 13 amino acids. This TCR came from a human donor in a cohort sampled during active COVID-19. Sequenced: peripheral blood. The chain combines TRBV7-9 with TRBJ2-7; D gene unclear. For the CDR3, the DNA is TGTGCCAGCAGCTTATTTCTTGAGAACGAGCAGTACTTC. This gives the protein CASSLFLENEQYF.